This is a list of T cell receptor beta chains from one sample in a study of blood T cell repertoires in COVID-19. The data were produced by immunoSEQ multiplex PCR, yet TCRdb's version contains in-frame clones alone and is incomplete. Of about 88,000 clones in the sample, 87% are singletons; the top ten hold 15%. Sample: peripheral blood. Every receptor here comes from a male donor with acute or convalescent COVID-19. Each CDR3 is given with its conserved first and last residue. A D gene is named only where the DNA matches it firmly. Clone size is stated in some rows and not others, as once, few, many or a class when expanded.

clone_size j_call v_call d_call cdr3_nt cdr3_aa
NA TRBJ2-3 TRBV12-3/TRBV12-4 TRBD1 TGTGCCAGCAGTCCAGGGGGATCCGATACGCAGTATTTT CASSPGGSDTQYF
NA TRBJ1-5 TRBV5-8 TRBD1 TGTGCCAGCAACATACAGGGGGCTGGGGTTCAGCCCCAGCATTTT CASNIQGAGVQPQHF
NA TRBJ1-2 TRBV27 NA TGTGCCAGCAGCCTGGGGGCGGGCAGAGACGATTATGGCTACACCTTC CASSLGAGRDDYGYTF
NA TRBJ1-4 TRBV29-1 TRBD1 TGCAGCGTTGTGGGACAGGGGGCGGGGGAAAAACTGTTTTTT CSVVGQGAGEKLFF
few TRBJ1-2 TRBV30 TRBD1 TGTGCCTGGAGTGTACAGGGGGCAGCTTATGGCTACACCTTC CAWSVQGAAYGYTF
once TRBJ2-7 TRBV6-5 TRBD2 TGTGCCACCGGGGGTCTAGCGGGCTCCTACGAGCAGTACTTC CATGGLAGSYEQYF
NA TRBJ2-1 TRBV3-1/TRBV3-2 TRBD2 TGTGCCAGCAGCCAAGATAGGGTAGCGGGACTGAATGAGCAGTTCTTC CASSQDRVAGLNEQFF
NA TRBJ1-4 TRBV15 NA TGTGCCACCAGCAGAGAGGTGGCCCGAAATGAAAAACTGTTTTTT CATSREVARNEKLFF
NA TRBJ2-3 TRBV6-5 TRBD1 TGTGCCAGCAGTCCCCGACAGGGGAGAACAGATACGCAGTATTTT CASSPRQGRTDTQYF
NA TRBJ1-5 TRBV19 NA TGTGCCAGTAGCCCCTCGGGGATCCAGCCCCAGCATTTT CASSPSGIQPQHF
NA TRBJ1-2 TRBV7-2 NA TGTGCCAGCAGCCCGAGACAGGAGACTAACTATGGCTACACCTTC CASSPRQETNYGYTF
NA TRBJ1-5 TRBV7-9 TRBD1 TGTGCCAGCAGCTTGGGACAGAATCAGCCCCAGCATTTT CASSLGQNQPQHF
NA TRBJ2-7 TRBV3-1/TRBV3-2 NA TGTGCCAGCAGCCAAGTGAACGGGAACGAGCAGTACTTC CASSQVNGNEQYF
NA TRBJ1-1 TRBV28 NA TGTGCCAGCAGACCGGGGGGGAACACTGAAGCTTTCTTT CASRPGGNTEAFF
NA TRBJ1-6 TRBV7-2 NA TGTGCCAGCAGCCGCCTATGGTCCGAGGATTCACCCCTCCACTTT CASSRLWSEDSPLHF
NA TRBJ1-5 TRBV2 TRBD1 TGTGCCAGCAGTGGGGGGACAGGCTCGAGCAATCAGCCCCAGCATTTT CASSGGTGSSNQPQHF
once TRBJ2-1 TRBV9 TRBD1 TGTGCCAGCAGCACCTGGACAGGGAGGAATGAGCAGTTCTTC CASSTWTGRNEQFF
NA TRBJ1-1 TRBV3-1/TRBV3-2 NA TGTGCCAGCAGCCAAGGCGGGAACACTGAAGCTTTCTTT CASSQGGNTEAFF
NA TRBJ2-1 TRBV5-4 NA TGTGCCAGCAGCAAGGGGGATAATAGGAATGAGCAGTTCTTC CASSKGDNRNEQFF
NA TRBJ1-4 TRBV9 NA TGTGCCAGCAGCGTCACAGGGATAAATGAAAAACTGTTTTTT CASSVTGINEKLFF
NA TRBJ1-1 TRBV28 TRBD1 TGTGCCAGCAGCACCGTTGACAGGGGGCTAGGGACTGAAGCTTTCTTT CASSTVDRGLGTEAFF
NA TRBJ1-1 TRBV27 NA TGTGCCAGCTTTCGCGTGGGGGCGAACACTGAAGCTTTCTTT CASFRVGANTEAFF
NA TRBJ1-4 TRBV3-1/TRBV3-2 NA TGTGCCAGCAGCCACCGCGGGACGGACGGGGAAAAACTGTTTTTT CASSHRGTDGEKLFF
few TRBJ1-2 TRBV5-1 NA TGCGCCAGCAGCCAACAGGACTATGATGGCTACACCTTC CASSQQDYDGYTF
NA TRBJ2-1 TRBV7-2 NA TGTGCCAGCAGCTCGGGGTTTAATGAGCAGTTCTTC CASSSGFNEQFF
NA TRBJ2-1 TRBV24-1 TRBD1 TGTGCCACCAGTGGCTCCGGGACAGGGGGCAATGAGCAGTTCTTC CATSGSGTGGNEQFF
NA TRBJ1-2 TRBV14 NA TGTGCCAGCAGCCAAGTACGACAGCTCTATGGCTACACCTTC CASSQVRQLYGYTF
NA TRBJ1-5 TRBV30 NA TGTGCCTGGAGTACCACAGGGTATGGGCAGCCCCAGCATTTT CAWSTTGYGQPQHF
once TRBJ1-5 TRBV30 TRBD1 TGTGCCTGGAGTAAAAAGACAGGGTATGAAGGGCAGCCCCAGCATTTT CAWSKKTGYEGQPQHF
few TRBJ1-1 TRBV5-1 NA TGCGCCAGCAGCTTGGGGCAACCCACTGAAGCTTTCTTT CASSLGQPTEAFF
NA TRBJ2-5 TRBV5-1 TRBD1 TGCGCCAGCAAGAAGGGACAGGTCGGAGAGACCCAGTACTTC CASKKGQVGETQYF
NA TRBJ2-6 TRBV5-5 NA TGTGCCAGCAGCTTCCCAGGGGCTGGGGCCAACGTCCTGACTTTC CASSFPGAGANVLTF
NA TRBJ2-5 TRBV6-6 TRBD2 TGTGCCAGCAGTCCGGGACTAGCGGGTAGAGAGACCCAGTACTTC CASSPGLAGRETQYF
NA TRBJ1-4 TRBV5-1 TRBD1 TGCGCCAGCACCTCCGGGACAGGGGGCGTGATGCGTGAAAAACTGTTTTTT CASTSGTGGVMREKLFF
NA TRBJ1-2 TRBV6-5 NA TGTGCCAGCAGTCCTGGGAGGAATGGCTACACCTTC CASSPGRNGYTF
NA TRBJ1-2 TRBV6-5 NA TGTGCCAGCAGCTCCCCGAGGGTTGGAGACGGCTACACCTTC CASSSPRVGDGYTF
NA TRBJ2-4 TRBV11-2 NA TGTGCCAGCAGCTTAGTCGGGGGTTCCAAAAACATTCAGTACTTC CASSLVGGSKNIQYF
NA TRBJ2-5 TRBV5-5 TRBD1 TGTGCCAGCAGCCAAACGACAGGGGCGGGGAGGGAGACCCAGTACTTC CASSQTTGAGRETQYF
NA TRBJ1-5 TRBV7-2 NA TGTGCCAGCAGCTTAGGGCAGCGGAATAGCAATCAGCCCCAGCATTTT CASSLGQRNSNQPQHF
few TRBJ2-7 TRBV7-3 TRBD1 TGTGCCAGCAGCGACAGGGGACGAAACGAGCAGTACTTC CASSDRGRNEQYF
NA TRBJ2-7 TRBV12-3/TRBV12-4 NA TGTGCCAGCAGCCGAGAGACTGCCGAGCAGTACTTC CASSRETAEQYF
once TRBJ2-7 TRBV5-1 NA TGCGCCAGCAGCTTGGCCCGACAGAACCCTTCCTACGAGCAGTACTTC CASSLARQNPSYEQYF
NA TRBJ1-3 TRBV5-1 NA TGCGCCAGCAGCCCTTCTGGAAACACCATATATTTT CASSPSGNTIYF
NA TRBJ2-7 TRBV7-9 NA TGTGCCAGCAGCTTAGTAGCCTCCTACGAGCAGTACTTC CASSLVASYEQYF
NA TRBJ1-5 TRBV3-1/TRBV3-2 NA TGTGCCAGCAGCCAAGATCAGGGTAGTTGGCAGCCCCAGCATTTT CASSQDQGSWQPQHF
NA TRBJ1-1 TRBV10-3 NA TGTGCCATTTACAGGGATTTGAACACTGAAGCTTTCTTT CAIYRDLNTEAFF
NA TRBJ2-6 TRBV19 NA TGTGCCAGTAGTTCCAGAGGCTCTGGGGCCAACGTCCTGACTTTC CASSSRGSGANVLTF
NA TRBJ2-7 TRBV6-2/TRBV6-3 TRBD1 TGTGCCAGCAGTTCCCTCCGGACAGGGGGGTCCGAGCAGTACTTC CASSSLRTGGSEQYF
NA TRBJ1-1 TRBV30 NA TGTGCCTGGAGTCGGCAGGGGAACACTGAAGCTTTCTTT CAWSRQGNTEAFF
once TRBJ2-7 TRBV5-1 TRBD2 TGCGCCAGCAGCTCTAGCGGGGGGTTATACGAGCAGTACTTC CASSSSGGLYEQYF
NA TRBJ1-2 TRBV18 NA TGTGCCAGCTCACTGACAGGAGAGTATGGCTACACCTTC CASSLTGEYGYTF
NA TRBJ2-3 TRBV30 TRBD2 TGTGCCTGGAGAGGACTAGGAGGCACAGATACGCAGTATTTT CAWRGLGGTDTQYF
NA TRBJ1-1 TRBV6-5 NA TGTGCCAGCAGTTACCATGAGATTGGGGGGGCCGCTGAAGCTTTCTTT CASSYHEIGGAAEAFF
NA TRBJ1-5 TRBV28 NA TGTGCCAGCAGTCCACCCAAGGACAGACCCAATCAGCCCCAGCATTTT CASSPPKDRPNQPQHF
NA TRBJ2-3 TRBV29-1 TRBD2 TGCAGCGTTGTTCCTGCCAGCGGGGGGCGCACAGATACGCAGTATTTT CSVVPASGGRTDTQYF
NA TRBJ1-1 TRBV5-6 NA TGTGCCAGCAGCCTCGCGGACTCCCACGCTTTCTTT CASSLADSHAFF
once TRBJ1-4 TRBV11-2 TRBD1 TGTGCCAGCAGCCGCGGGACAGGGGATGAAAAACTGTTTTTT CASSRGTGDEKLFF
NA TRBJ1-3 TRBV30 NA TGTGCCTGGAGTGTACGGTCGCCGGCGGGCGGAAACACCATATATTTT CAWSVRSPAGGNTIYF
once TRBJ1-5 TRBV27 NA TGTGCCAGCAGTGACCGGGTTGGATTCAATCAGCCCCAGCATTTT CASSDRVGFNQPQHF